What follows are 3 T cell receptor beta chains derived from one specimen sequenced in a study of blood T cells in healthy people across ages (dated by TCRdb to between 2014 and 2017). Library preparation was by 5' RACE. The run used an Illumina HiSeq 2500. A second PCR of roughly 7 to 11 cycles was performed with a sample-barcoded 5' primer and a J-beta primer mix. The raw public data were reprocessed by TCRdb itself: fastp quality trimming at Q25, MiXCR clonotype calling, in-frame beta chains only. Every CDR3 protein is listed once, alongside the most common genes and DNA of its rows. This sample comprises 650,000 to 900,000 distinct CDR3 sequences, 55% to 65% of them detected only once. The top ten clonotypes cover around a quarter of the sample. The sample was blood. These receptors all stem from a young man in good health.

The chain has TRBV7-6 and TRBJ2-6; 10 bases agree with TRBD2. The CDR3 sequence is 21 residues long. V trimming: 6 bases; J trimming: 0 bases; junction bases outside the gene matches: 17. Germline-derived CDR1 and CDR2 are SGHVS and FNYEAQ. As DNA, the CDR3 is TGTGCCAGCAGTTCAGGTATACCGGGACTAGCGATAGGCTCTGGGGCCAACGTCCTGACTTTC. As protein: CASSSGIPGLAIGSGANVLTF.

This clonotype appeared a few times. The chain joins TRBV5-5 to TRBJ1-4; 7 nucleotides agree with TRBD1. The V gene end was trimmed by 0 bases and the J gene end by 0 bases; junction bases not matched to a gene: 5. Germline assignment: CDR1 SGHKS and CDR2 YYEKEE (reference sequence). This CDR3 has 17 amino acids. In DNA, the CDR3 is TGTGCCAGCAGCTTGGGGCAGGGGGGTGCAACTAATGAAAAACTGTTTTTT. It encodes CASSLGQGGATNEKLFF.

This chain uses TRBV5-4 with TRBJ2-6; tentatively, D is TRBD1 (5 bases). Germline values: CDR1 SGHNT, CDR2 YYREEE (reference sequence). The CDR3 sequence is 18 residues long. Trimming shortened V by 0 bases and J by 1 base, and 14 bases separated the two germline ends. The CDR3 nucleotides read TGTGCCAGCAGCTTGGCAGGGATCCTCCCATCTGGGGCCAACGTCCTGACTTTC. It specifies CASSLAGILPSGANVLTF.